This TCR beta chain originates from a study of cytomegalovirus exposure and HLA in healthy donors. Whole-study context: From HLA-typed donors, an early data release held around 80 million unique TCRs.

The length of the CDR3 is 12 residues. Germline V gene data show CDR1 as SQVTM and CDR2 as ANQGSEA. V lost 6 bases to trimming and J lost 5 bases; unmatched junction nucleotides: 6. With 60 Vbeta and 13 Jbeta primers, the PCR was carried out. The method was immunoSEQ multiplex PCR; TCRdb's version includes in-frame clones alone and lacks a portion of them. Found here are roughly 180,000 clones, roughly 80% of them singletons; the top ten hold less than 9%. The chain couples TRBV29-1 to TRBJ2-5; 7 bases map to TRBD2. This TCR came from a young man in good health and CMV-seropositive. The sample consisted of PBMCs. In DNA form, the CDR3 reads TGCAGCGTCGCCACCGGGGGGGAGACCCAGTACTTC. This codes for CSVATGGETQYF.